This section outlines one TCR beta chain sequence together with its context. V dropped 2 bases and J dropped 6 bases, with 10 bases sitting between them. The CDR3 has 13 residues. The germline CDR1 and CDR2 sequences are MNHNY and SVGAGI (reference sequence). Assay used: immunoSEQ multiplex PCR; TCRdb lists only in-frame clones, some missing. Here the sample spans about 89,000 clones, roughly 78% being singletons. The data originate from a study of blood T cell repertoires in COVID-19. This chain connects TRBV6-6 to TRBJ1-2, with D perhaps matching TRBD1 (6 bases). Sample: peripheral blood. This receptor was taken from an elderly woman with acute or convalescent COVID-19. CDR3: CASSYAQGHGYTF. CDR3 in DNA: TGTGCCAGCAGTTACGCCCAGGGGCATGGCTACACCTTC.